This TCR beta chain was observed in a study of OX40 agonist ivuxolimab in advanced cancers. Study in general: All patients had ivuxolimab intravenously every 2 weeks at 0.01 to 10 mg/kg. A mean age of roughly 62 years, range about 23 to 80, was recorded, and 70% to 85% were male. Allowance was made for prior anti-PD-1, anti-PD-L1 or anti-CTLA-4 therapy, and roughly 40% had some.

Trimming took off 0 bases at V and 0 bases at J, with 7 bases between the two ends. The CDR3 sequence is 16 residues long. CDR1 and CDR2 (germline): SGDLS, YYNGEE. TCRdb keeps only in-frame clones here, not all; method: immunoSEQ multiplex PCR. The top ten hold about 0.4% of the sample, which has about 82,000 clones, around nine tenths seen once. The V gene is TRBV9, the J gene TRBJ1-6, with D uncertain. The specimen comprised CD4+ or CD8+ T cells sorted from blood, sampled in a trial of the OX40 agonist ivuxolimab. The source of this sequence is an adult with an advanced solid tumor such as melanoma, head and neck, liver or kidney cancer. Here the CDR3 reads CASSVESSSYNSPLHF. For the CDR3, the DNA is TGTGCCAGCAGCGTAGAATCCAGCTCCTATAATTCACCCCTCCACTTT. The variable domain in full, with the rest retrieved from reference TRBV9 and TRBJ1-6, is DSGVTQTPKHLITATGQRVTLRCSPRSGDLSVYWYQQSLDQGLQFLIQYYNGEERAKGNILERFSAQQFPDLHSELNLSSLELGDSALYFCASSVESSSYNSPLHFGNGTRLTVT.